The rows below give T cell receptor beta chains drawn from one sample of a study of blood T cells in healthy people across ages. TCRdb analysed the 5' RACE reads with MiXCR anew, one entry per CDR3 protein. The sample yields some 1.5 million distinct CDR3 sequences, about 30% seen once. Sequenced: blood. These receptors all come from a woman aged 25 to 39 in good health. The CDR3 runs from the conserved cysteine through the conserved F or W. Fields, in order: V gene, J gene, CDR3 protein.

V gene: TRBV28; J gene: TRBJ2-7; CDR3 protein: CAGSLRWTVSSYEQYF
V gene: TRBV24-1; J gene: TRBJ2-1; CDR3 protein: CTTNGRLLPSYEQFF
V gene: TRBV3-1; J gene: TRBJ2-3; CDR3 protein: CASSHSGSSTDTQYF
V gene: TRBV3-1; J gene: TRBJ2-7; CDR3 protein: CASSQDRGQGGEQYF
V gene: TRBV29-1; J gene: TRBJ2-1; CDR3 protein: CSVEDRGVDYNEQFF
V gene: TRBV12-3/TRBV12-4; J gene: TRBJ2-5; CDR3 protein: CASSLKGHNRETQYF
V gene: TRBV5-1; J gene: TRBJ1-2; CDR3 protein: CAGSLTGGDYGYTF
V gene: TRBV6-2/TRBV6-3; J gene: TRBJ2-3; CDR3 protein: CTGSSLLAGTDTQYF
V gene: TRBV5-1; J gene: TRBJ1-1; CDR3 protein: CASSSLGGPDTEAFF
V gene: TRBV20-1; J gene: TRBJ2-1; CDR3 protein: CSARDGLAGRNEQFF
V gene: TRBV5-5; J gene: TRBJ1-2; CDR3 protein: CASSPRASTGGRNYGYTF
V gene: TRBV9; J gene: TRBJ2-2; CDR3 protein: CASSPSGLAGATGELFF
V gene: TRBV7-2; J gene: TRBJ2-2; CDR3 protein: CASSLGPARTGELFF
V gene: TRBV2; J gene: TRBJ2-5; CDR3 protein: CASSEATGGTQYF
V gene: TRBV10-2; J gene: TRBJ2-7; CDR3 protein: CASARGHYEQYF
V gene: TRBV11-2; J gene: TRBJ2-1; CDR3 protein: CASSLRLALHEQFF
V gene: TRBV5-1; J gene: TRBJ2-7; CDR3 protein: CASSPEGPHYEQYF
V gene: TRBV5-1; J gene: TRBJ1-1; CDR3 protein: CASRSVVNTEAFF
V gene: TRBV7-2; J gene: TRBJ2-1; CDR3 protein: CASSYEGYAEQFF
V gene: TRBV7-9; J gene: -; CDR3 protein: CASSRIQRGTGGIHEQYF
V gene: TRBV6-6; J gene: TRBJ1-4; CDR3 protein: CASSYSGRGRTNEKRFF
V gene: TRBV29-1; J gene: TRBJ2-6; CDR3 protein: CSVVGANVLTF
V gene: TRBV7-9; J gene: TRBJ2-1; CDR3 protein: CASMVTSGGPSYNEQFF
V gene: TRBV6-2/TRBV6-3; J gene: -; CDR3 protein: CASSRGLAGWETQFF
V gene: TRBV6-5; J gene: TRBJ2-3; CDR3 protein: CASSPERGRFTDTQYF
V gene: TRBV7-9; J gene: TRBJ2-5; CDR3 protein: CASSSGEDPQETQYF
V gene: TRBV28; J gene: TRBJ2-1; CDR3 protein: CASHPEVEYNEQFF
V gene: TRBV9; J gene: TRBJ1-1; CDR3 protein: CASSPQTATNTEAFF
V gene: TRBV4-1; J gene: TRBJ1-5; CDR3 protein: CASSQEERGNQPQHF
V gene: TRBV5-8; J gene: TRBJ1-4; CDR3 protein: CASSRGLIYGGSTNEKLFF
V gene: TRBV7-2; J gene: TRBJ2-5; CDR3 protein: CASSLYSLEQYF
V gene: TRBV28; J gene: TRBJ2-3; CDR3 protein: CASSLRDRPSTDTQYF
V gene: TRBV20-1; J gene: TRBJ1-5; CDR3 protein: CSAILGQGNQPQHF